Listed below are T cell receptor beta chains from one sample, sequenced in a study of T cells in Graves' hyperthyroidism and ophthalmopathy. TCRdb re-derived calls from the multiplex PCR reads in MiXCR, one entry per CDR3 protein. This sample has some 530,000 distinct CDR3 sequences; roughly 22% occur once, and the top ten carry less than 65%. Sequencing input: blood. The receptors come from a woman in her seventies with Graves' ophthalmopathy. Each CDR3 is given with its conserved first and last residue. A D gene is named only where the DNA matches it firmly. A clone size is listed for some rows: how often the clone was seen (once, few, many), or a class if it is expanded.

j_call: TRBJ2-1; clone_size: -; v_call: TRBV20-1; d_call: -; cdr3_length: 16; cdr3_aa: CSASGTAGSAYNEQFF; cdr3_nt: TGCAGTGCTAGCGGGACTGCCGGAAGTGCCTACAATGAGCAGTTCTTC
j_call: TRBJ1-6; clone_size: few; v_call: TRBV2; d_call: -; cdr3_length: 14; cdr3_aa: CASNFAPGNSPLHF; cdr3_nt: TGTGCCAGCAATTTCGCGCCCGGGAATTCACCCCTCCACTTT
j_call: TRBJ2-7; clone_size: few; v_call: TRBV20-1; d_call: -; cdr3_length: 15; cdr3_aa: CSARDSGAVGSEQYF; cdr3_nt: TGCAGTGCTAGAGATTCGGGGGCGGTGGGATCCGAGCAGTACTTC
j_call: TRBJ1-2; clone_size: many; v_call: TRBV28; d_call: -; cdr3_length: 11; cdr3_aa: CASSLQGWNTF; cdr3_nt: TGTGCCAGCAGTTTACAGGGTTGGAACACCTTC
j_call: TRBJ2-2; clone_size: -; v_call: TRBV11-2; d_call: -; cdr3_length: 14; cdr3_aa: CASTQWPNTGELFF; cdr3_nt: TGTGCCAGCACCCAGTGGCCGAACACCGGGGAGCTGTTTTTT
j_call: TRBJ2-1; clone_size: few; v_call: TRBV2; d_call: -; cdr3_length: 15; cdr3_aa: CASRPSLRAYNEQFF; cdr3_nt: TGTGCCAGCAGGCCCTCTCTGAGGGCCTACAATGAGCAGTTCTTC
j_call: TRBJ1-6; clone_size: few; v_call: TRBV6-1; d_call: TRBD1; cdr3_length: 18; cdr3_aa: CASSFGQAGRLLSSPLHF; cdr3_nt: TGTGCCAGCAGTTTCGGACAGGCAGGACGACTTTTATCCTCACCCCTCCACTTT
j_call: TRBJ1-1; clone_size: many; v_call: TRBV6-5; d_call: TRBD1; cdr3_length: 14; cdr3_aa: CASSYTGVRTEAFF; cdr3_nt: TGTGCCAGCAGTTACACAGGGGTACGCACTGAAGCTTTCTTT
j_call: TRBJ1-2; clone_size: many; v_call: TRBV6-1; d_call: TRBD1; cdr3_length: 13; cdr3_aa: CASSRGQGYGYTF; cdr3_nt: TGTGCCAGCAGCCGTGGACAGGGCTATGGCTACACCTTC
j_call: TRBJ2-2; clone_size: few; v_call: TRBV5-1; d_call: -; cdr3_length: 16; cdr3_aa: CASKKTSRLDTGELFF; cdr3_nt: TGCGCCAGCAAGAAGACTAGTCGGTTGGACACCGGGGAGCTGTTTTTT
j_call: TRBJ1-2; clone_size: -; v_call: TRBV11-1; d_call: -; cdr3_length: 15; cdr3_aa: CASSLLRGSNYGYTF; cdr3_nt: TGTGCCAGCAGCTTATTGAGGGGGTCGAACTATGGCTACACCTTC
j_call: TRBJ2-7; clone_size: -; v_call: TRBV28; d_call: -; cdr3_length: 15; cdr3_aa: CASSFPQGPIYEQYF; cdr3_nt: TGTGCCAGCAGTTTCCCCCAGGGGCCGATCTACGAGCAGTACTTC
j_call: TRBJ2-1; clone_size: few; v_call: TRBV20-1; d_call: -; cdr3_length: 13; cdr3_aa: CSVTTRRVGEQFF; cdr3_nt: TGCAGTGTGACGACTAGGCGGGTGGGCGAGCAGTTCTTC
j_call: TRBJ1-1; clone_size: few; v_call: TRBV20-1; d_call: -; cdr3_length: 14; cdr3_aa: CSARVAGPDTEAFF; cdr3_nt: TGCAGTGCTAGAGTTGCAGGGCCGGACACTGAAGCTTTCTTT
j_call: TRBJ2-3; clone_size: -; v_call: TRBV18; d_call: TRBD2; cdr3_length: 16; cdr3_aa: CASTPFSGRGTDTQYF; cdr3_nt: TGTGCCAGCACCCCTTTTAGCGGGAGGGGCACAGATACGCAGTATTTT
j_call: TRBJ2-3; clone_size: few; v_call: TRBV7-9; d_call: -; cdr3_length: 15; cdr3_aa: CASSPDISSTDTQYF; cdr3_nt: TGTGCCAGCAGCCCGGATATCAGCAGTACAGATACGCAGTATTTT
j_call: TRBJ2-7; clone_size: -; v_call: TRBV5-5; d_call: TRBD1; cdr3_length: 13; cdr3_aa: CASQQTGGGEQYF; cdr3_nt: TGTGCCAGCCAACAGACAGGGGGTGGCGAGCAGTACTTC
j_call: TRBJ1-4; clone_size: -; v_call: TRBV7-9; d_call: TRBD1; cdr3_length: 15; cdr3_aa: CASSHTGEVDEKLFF; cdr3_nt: TGTGCCAGCAGCCATACAGGGGAGGTGGATGAAAAACTGTTTTTT
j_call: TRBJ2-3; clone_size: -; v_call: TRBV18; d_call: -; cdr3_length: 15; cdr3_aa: CASSSWPVGADTQYF; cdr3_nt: TGTGCCAGCTCGTCTTGGCCGGTCGGCGCAGATACGCAGTATTTT
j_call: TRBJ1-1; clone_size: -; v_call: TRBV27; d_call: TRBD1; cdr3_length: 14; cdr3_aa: CASSKTGMGTEAFF; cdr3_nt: TGTGCCAGCAGTAAGACAGGGATGGGAACTGAAGCTTTCTTT
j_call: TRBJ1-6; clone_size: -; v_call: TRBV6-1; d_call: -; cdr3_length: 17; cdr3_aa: CASSLTSGRGYNSPLHF; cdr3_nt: TGTGCCAGCAGCCTCACCAGCGGAAGGGGTTATAATTCACCCCTCCACTTT
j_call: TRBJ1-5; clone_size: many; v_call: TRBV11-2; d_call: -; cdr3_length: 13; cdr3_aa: CASSLVANQPQHF; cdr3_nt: TGTGCCAGCAGCTTAGTTGCCAATCAGCCCCAGCATTTT
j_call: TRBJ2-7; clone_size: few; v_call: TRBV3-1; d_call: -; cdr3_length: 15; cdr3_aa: CASSQAPRGNYEQYF; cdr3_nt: TGTGCCAGCAGCCAAGCCCCCAGAGGGAACTACGAGCAGTACTTC
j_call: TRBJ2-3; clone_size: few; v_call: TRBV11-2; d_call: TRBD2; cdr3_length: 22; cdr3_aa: CASSLALRLAGGPGERTGTQYF; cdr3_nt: TGTGCCAGCAGCTTAGCCCTCCGACTAGCGGGAGGGCCGGGGGAACGCACCGGTACGCAGTATTTT
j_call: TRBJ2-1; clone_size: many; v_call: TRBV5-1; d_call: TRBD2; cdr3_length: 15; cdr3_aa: CASSSGLAGDNEQFF; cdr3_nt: TGTGCCAGCAGCTCGGGACTAGCGGGAGATAATGAGCAGTTCTTC
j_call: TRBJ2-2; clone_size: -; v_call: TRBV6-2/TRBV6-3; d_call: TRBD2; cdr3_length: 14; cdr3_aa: CASKGTSEVGELFF; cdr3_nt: TGTGCCAGCAAAGGGACTAGCGAAGTCGGGGAGCTGTTTTTT
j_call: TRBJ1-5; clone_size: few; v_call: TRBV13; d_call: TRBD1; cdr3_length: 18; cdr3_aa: CASSLGQGAGIGNQPQHF; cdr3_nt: TGTGCCAGCAGCTTAGGGCAGGGGGCAGGTATCGGCAATCAGCCCCAGCATTTT
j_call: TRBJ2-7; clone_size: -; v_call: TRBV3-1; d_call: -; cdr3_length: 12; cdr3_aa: CASSQDLYEQYF; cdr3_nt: TGTGCCAGCAGCCAAGATCTATACGAGCAGTACTTC
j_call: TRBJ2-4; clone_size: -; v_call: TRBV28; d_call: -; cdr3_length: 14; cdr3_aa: CASSTQGGKNIQYF; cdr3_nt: TGTGCCAGCAGTACTCAGGGTGGCAAAAACATTCAGTACTTC
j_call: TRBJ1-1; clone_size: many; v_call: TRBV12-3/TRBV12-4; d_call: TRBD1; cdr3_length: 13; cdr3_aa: CASSWQGGTEAFF; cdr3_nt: TGTGCCAGCAGTTGGCAGGGGGGCACTGAAGCTTTCTTT
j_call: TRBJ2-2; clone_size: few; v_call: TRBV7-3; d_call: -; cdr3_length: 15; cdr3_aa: CASSLNAGGTGELFF; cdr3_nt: TGTGCCAGCAGCCTCAATGCTGGAGGCACCGGGGAGCTGTTTTTT
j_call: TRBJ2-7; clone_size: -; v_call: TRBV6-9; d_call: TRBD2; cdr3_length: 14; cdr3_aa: CASSYPGGGSEQYF; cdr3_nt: TGTGCCAGCAGTTACCCGGGAGGAGGTAGCGAGCAGTACTTC
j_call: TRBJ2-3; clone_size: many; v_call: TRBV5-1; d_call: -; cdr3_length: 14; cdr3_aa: CASSFNTLGDTQYF; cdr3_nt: TGCGCCAGCAGCTTTAATACCCTGGGGGATACGCAGTATTTT
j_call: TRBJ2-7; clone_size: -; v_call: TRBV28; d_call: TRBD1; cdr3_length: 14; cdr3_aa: CASSPQGQSYEQYF; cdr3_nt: TGTGCCAGCAGTCCCCAGGGACAGTCCTACGAGCAGTACTTC
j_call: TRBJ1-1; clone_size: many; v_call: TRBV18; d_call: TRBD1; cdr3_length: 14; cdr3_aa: CASSPGQLNTEAFF; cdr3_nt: TGTGCCAGCAGCCCGGGACAGTTGAACACTGAAGCTTTCTTT